The subject of this entry is one TCR beta chain. Study processing details: Estimation of nucleated cell counts was performed using reference gene primer amplification. This table comes from immunoSEQ multiplex PCR, and its TCRdb copy is limited to in-frame clones, with some not included. The DNA was the basis for D and trimming; V, J and clone size are from that table. Here the sample spans about 200,000 clones, 85% to 90% being singletons. V was clipped by 6 bases and J by 5 bases; unmatched bases: 5. Germline CDR1 is MNHEY and CDR2 is SVGAGI. CDR3 length equals 14 residues. This sample was included in a study of blood T cell repertoires in COVID-19.

V gene TRBV6-5 combines with J gene TRBJ1-4; TRBD1 agrees at 8 bases. The receptor was isolated from an elderly man with acute or convalescent COVID-19. The sample was peripheral blood. DNA for the CDR3: TGTGCCAGCAGGCGGACAGGGACGAATGAAAAACTGTTTTTT. It encodes CASRRTGTNEKLFF.